This TCR beta chain was recovered during a study of cytomegalovirus exposure and HLA in healthy donors. Overall study context: HLA-typed donors contributed about 85 million unique TCRs, which were held in an early data release.

A remark on this clone: Its antigen is not known.

General observations from the study: The classifier, whose performance was assessed in both the original and validation cohorts, reportedly diagnosed cytomegalovirus status with high specificity and sensitivity. Later analysis indicated greater clonal expansion among HLA-associated TCR beta chains than among equally common other chains.

The CDR3 consists of 14 residues. With 2 bases removed from V and 8 bases from J, the gap between germline ends came to 13 bases. CDR1 SGDLS and CDR2 YYNGEE come from the germline V gene. With 60 Vbeta and 13 Jbeta primers, the PCR was carried out. Produced via immunoSEQ multiplex PCR; TCRdb's table is partial and in-frame only. The table shows around 50,000 clones, with approximately 70% occurring only once. Sequencing was carried out using PBMCs. The chain combines TRBV9 with TRBJ1-4; D uncertain. This clonotype originated in a woman aged 50 to 60 in good health and CMV-seropositive. CDR3 sequence reads: CASSVGSGGEKLFF. For the CDR3, the DNA is TGTGCCAGCAGCGTGGGGTCTGGAGGGGAAAAACTGTTTTTT.